These 21 T cell receptor beta chains share one sample of origin, sequenced in a study of response to subunit inactivated influenza vaccine. TCRdb reprocessed the RT-PCR reads via MiXCR and lists one record per CDR3 protein. Of roughly 460,000 distinct CDR3 sequences listed, approximately 11% are singletons. The sequencing used PBMCs from blood, collected roughly 6 weeks after vaccination. The receptors stem from a man aged 50 to 59 who received an inactivated influenza vaccine.

This clonotype was counted a few times. The V and J genes are TRBV6-5 and TRBJ2-7; 7 nucleotides line up with TRBD1. Losses at the gene ends were 2 bases for V and 6 bases for J; bases not matched to a gene: 7. Germline lookup yields CDR1 MNHEY and CDR2 SVGAGI. The CDR3 runs 14 residues. For the CDR3, the DNA is TGTGCCAGCAGTTACACGTCGAGGGGGCTCGAGCAGTACTTC. It codes for CASSYTSRGLEQYF.

This clonotype was detected ten times or more. J is TRBJ2-7 and V is TRBV29-1; 9 bases align to TRBD1. This CDR3 is built from 15 residues. In germline, CDR1 is SQVTM, CDR2 ANQGSEA. V gave up 7 bases and J gave up 0 bases; unmatched junction bases: 10. Here the CDR3 reads CSASGTGRISYEQYF. In DNA, the CDR3 is TGCAGCGCTTCGGGGACAGGGCGAATCTCCTACGAGCAGTACTTC.

This clonotype was detected many times. V usage is TRBV5-1 and J usage is TRBJ2-3, with 9 bases that match TRBD2. Losses at the gene ends were 4 bases for V and 0 bases for J; bases not matched to a gene: 6. The CDR3 contains 16 residues. CDR1 SGHRS and CDR2 YFSETQ come from the germline V gene. For the CDR3, the DNA is TGCGCCAGCAGCGAGGCCGCGGGGGGGAGCACAGATACGCAGTATTTT. Translated, it gives CASSEAAGGSTDTQYF.

This clonotype was detected only once. The CDR3, as DNA: TGTGCCAGCAGTAACCGGGAGGGTAGGACCGGGGAGCTGTTTTTT. Its translation is CASSNREGRTGELFF. V and J are TRBV6-2 or TRBV6-3 and TRBJ2-2; 8 bases map to TRBD2. V was pared by 5 bases and J by 5 bases, with 7 bases of the junction left unmatched. The CDR3 contains 15 residues. Germline V gene sequence: CDR1 MNHEY, CDR2 SVGEGT.

J is TRBJ2-5 and V is TRBV7-2; D may be TRBD2 (6 bases). Germline CDR1 reads SGHTA; CDR2 reads FQGNSA. The ends were cut back, 4 bases at V and 4 bases at J, with 10 bases in the middle. The CDR3 has 13 amino acids. The CDR3: CASSSRRAETQYF. The CDR3, as DNA: TGTGCCAGCAGCTCCCGGAGGGCAGAGACCCAGTACTTC.

A few counts support this clonotype. V usage is TRBV20-1 and J usage is TRBJ1-1, with D maybe TRBD1 (6 bases). The length of the CDR3 is 14 residues. CDR1 and CDR2 (germline): DFQATT, SNEGSKA (reference sequence). V lost 4 bases and J 1 base, leaving 13 bases between the germline ends. The CDR3 spells CSAKAGHGNTEAFF. The CDR3 nucleotides are TGCAGTGCTAAAGCGGGACATGGGAACACTGAAGCTTTCTTT.

This clonotype appeared many times. V gene TRBV6-5 combines with J gene TRBJ2-5; D may be TRBD1 (5 bases). The length of the CDR3 is 14 residues. Germline V gene sequence: CDR1 MNHEY, CDR2 SVGAGI. Trimming stripped 2 bases from V and 1 base from J, with 8 bases between. CDR3 DNA sequence: TGTGCCAGCAGTTACGGGGCATCCCAAGAGACCCAGTACTTC. Its translation: CASSYGASQETQYF.

This clonotype was seen a handful of times. This rearrangement joins TRBV5-1 to TRBJ2-3; no clear D gene. V lost 0 bases and J 0 bases, leaving 14 bases between the germline ends. Germline CDR1 and CDR2: SGHRS and YFSETQ. This CDR3 contains 17 residues. The CDR3 DNA follows: TGCGCCAGCAGCTTGGATTGGGAAGCGAGGAGCACAGATACGCAGTATTTT. Its translation: CASSLDWEARSTDTQYF.

This clonotype was seen more than once but under ten times. The chain combines TRBV7-9 with TRBJ2-1; TRBD2 matches at 11 bases. The J segment lost 4 bases and the V segment lost 8 bases, leaving 7 bases of the junction unmatched. Germline V lookup: CDR1 SEHNR, CDR2 FQNEAQ (reference sequence). The CDR3 runs to 15 residues. CDR3 bases: TGTGCCAGCGATCCAGGGACTAGCGGTTACAATGAGCAGTTCTTC. Amino acids: CASDPGTSGYNEQFF.

The chain is built from TRBV5-1 and TRBJ2-6; the D gene is possibly TRBD1 (5 bases). Trimming removed 2 bases from V and 2 bases from J, with 8 bases in between. CDR1 is SGHRS, CDR2 YFSETQ, per germline. The CDR3 has 15 amino acids. CDR3 amino acids: CASSFSGTGANVLTF. The CDR3 coding sequence is TGCGCCAGCAGCTTTTCAGGGACTGGGGCCAACGTCCTGACTTTC.

This clonotype came up many times. V gene TRBV5-6 combines with J gene TRBJ1-1; 10 positions match TRBD1. Germline V gene data show CDR1 as SGHDT and CDR2 as YYEEEE. The trim removed 5 bases at V and 7 bases at J, leaving 8 bases unmatched. This CDR3 region has 14 residues. Written as DNA, the CDR3 is TGTGCCAGCAGATACCGGGACAGGGGTTATGAAGCTTTCTTT. It is translated as CASRYRDRGYEAFF.

The sample holds a few counts of this clonotype. The rearrangement links TRBV29-1 to TRBJ1-2; 12 bases are a match to TRBD1. This CDR3 spans 15 amino acids. Germline CDR1 and CDR2: SQVTM and ANQGSEA. Germline trimming cut 8 bases from V and 5 bases from J; bases unmatched to any gene: 12. CDR3 region: CSTGTGGYGVYGYTF. The DNA of the CDR3 is TGCAGCACCGGGACAGGGGGCTATGGGGTTTATGGCTACACCTTC.

The gene calls are TRBV6-2 or TRBV6-3 and TRBJ2-5, with D unclear. The CDR3 has 15 residues. V lost 2 bases, J lost 1 base, and 11 bases lay in between. Per germline, CDR1 MNHEY and CDR2 SVGEGT. The CDR3 protein is CASSYGIGLQETQYF. CDR3 in DNA: TGTGCCAGCAGTTACGGTATAGGGCTCCAAGAGACCCAGTACTTC.

This clonotype appeared many times. The chain recombines TRBV12-3 or TRBV12-4 with TRBJ2-2; D gene ambiguous. V was cut by 0 bases and J by 1 base, with 6 bases left in between. CDR3 size: 15 residues. CDR3: CASSLARQNTGELFF. The CDR3, as DNA: TGTGCCAGCAGTTTAGCGCGGCAGAACACCGGGGAGCTGTTTTTT.

This clonotype was counted between two and nine times. The chain employs TRBV15 and TRBJ2-1; 10 nucleotides match TRBD2. The V gene end was trimmed by 1 base and the J gene end by 6 bases; junction bases not matched to a gene: 3. The germline CDR1 and CDR2 sequences are LNHNV and YYDKDF (reference sequence). This CDR3 contains 15 residues. CDR3 sequence: CATSRVSSGGNEQFF. CDR3 coding DNA: TGTGCCACCAGCAGAGTTTCTAGCGGGGGCAATGAGCAGTTCTTC.

This chain joins TRBV29-1 and TRBJ1-1; D is unclear. The ends were cut back, 4 bases at V and 2 bases at J, with 8 bases in the middle. Germline V CDR1 and CDR2: SQVTM, ANQGSEA. The CDR3 extends over 12 amino acids. Here the CDR3 DNA reads TGCAGCGTTGGTTATGAAAACACTGAAGCTTTCTTT. It specifies CSVGYENTEAFF.

The chain uses TRBV5-1 and TRBJ2-1; 12 nucleotides align to TRBD2. CDR1 and CDR2 from the germline V gene are SGHRS and YFSETQ. V dropped 3 bases and J dropped 7; count of bases not matched to a gene: 8. This CDR3 is 16 amino acids long. As DNA, the CDR3 is TGCGCCAGCAGCTCCCTGACTAGCGGGAGATATAATGAGCAGTTCTTC. Its protein is CASSSLTSGRYNEQFF. Together with reference TRBV5-1 and TRBJ2-1, the CDR3 gives the full variable domain: KAGVTQTPRYLIKTRGQQVTLSCSPISGHRSVSWYQQTPGQGLQFLFEYFSETQRNKGNFPGRFSGRQFSNSRSEMNVSTLELGDSALYLCASSSLTSGRYNEQFFGPGTRLTVL.

The chain is built from TRBV3-1 and TRBJ1-1; D gene unclear. This CDR3 region has 13 residues. Germline CDR1 and CDR2: LGHDT and YNNKEL (reference sequence). V gave up 1 base and J gave up 6 bases, with 9 bases separating them. This CDR3 is CASSQGAGPEAFF. Written as DNA, the CDR3 is TGTGCCAGCAGCCAAGGGGCAGGTCCTGAAGCTTTCTTT.

The chain uses TRBV7-2 and TRBJ2-3; 12 bases fit TRBD2. Germline V CDR1 and CDR2: SGHTA, FQGNSA. Trimming removed 5 bases from V and 7 bases from J; junction bases left unmatched: 10. The CDR3 runs to 16 residues. The chain's CDR3 is CASSQALAGGIHTQYF. In DNA, the CDR3 is TGTGCCAGCAGCCAGGCCCTAGCGGGAGGGATACATACGCAGTATTTT.

This clonotype was seen a handful of times. V and J are TRBV12-3 or TRBV12-4 and TRBJ2-7; D perhaps matches TRBD1 (5 bases). The CDR3 has 14 amino acids. Trimming shortened V by 3 bases and J by 2 bases, and 11 bases separated the two germline ends. CDR3 DNA sequence: TGTGCCAGCAGTTTCGGACACCCAACCTACGAGCAGTACTTC. This codes for CASSFGHPTYEQYF.

There are a few counts of this clonotype. The chain uses TRBV9 and TRBJ2-1, with 8 nucleotides matching TRBD1. J was trimmed by 0 bases and V by 4 bases; bases with no gene match: 6. In germline, CDR1 is SGDLS, CDR2 YYNGEE. CDR3 size: 16 residues. CDR3 nucleotides: TGTGCCAGCAGCATAACAACAGGGGGCTCCTACAATGAGCAGTTCTTC. It translates to CASSITTGGSYNEQFF.